This entry features one T cell receptor beta chain sequence. As yet, its antigen is unknown. Germline-derived CDR1 and CDR2 are MNHEY and SMNVEV (reference sequence). The CDR3 runs to 16 residues. After removal of 5 bases from V and 2 bases from J, the junction contained 6 bases not matched to a gene. This record comes from a study of T cells in localized non-small cell lung cancer. Notes on the study in general: Higher T cell density in the blood was associated with longer overall survival, whereas higher adjacent-lung clonality associated with shorter survival. Clonality of T cells reached its maximum in uninvolved adjacent lung, surpassing tumor. Heterogeneity is still possible, as just one tumor region was sequenced. Appearances in adjacent lung were noted for a median about 60 of the top 100 tumor clones.

Some clones are missing from TCRdb's copy, which holds only in-frame ones; the method was immunoSEQ multiplex PCR. The top ten clones hold around 1.7% of a sample with more than 100,000 clones, roughly 90% of them seen once. The sequence derives from a female donor older than 55 with stage I lung adenocarcinoma. V gene TRBV27 combines with J gene TRBJ1-2; 12 nucleotides agree with TRBD1. Sequencing used peripheral blood, obtained before any cancer treatment. The CDR3 DNA sequence: TGTGCCAGCAGTCCTACGGGACAGGGGGCGAACTATGGCTACACCTTC. This codes for CASSPTGQGANYGYTF.